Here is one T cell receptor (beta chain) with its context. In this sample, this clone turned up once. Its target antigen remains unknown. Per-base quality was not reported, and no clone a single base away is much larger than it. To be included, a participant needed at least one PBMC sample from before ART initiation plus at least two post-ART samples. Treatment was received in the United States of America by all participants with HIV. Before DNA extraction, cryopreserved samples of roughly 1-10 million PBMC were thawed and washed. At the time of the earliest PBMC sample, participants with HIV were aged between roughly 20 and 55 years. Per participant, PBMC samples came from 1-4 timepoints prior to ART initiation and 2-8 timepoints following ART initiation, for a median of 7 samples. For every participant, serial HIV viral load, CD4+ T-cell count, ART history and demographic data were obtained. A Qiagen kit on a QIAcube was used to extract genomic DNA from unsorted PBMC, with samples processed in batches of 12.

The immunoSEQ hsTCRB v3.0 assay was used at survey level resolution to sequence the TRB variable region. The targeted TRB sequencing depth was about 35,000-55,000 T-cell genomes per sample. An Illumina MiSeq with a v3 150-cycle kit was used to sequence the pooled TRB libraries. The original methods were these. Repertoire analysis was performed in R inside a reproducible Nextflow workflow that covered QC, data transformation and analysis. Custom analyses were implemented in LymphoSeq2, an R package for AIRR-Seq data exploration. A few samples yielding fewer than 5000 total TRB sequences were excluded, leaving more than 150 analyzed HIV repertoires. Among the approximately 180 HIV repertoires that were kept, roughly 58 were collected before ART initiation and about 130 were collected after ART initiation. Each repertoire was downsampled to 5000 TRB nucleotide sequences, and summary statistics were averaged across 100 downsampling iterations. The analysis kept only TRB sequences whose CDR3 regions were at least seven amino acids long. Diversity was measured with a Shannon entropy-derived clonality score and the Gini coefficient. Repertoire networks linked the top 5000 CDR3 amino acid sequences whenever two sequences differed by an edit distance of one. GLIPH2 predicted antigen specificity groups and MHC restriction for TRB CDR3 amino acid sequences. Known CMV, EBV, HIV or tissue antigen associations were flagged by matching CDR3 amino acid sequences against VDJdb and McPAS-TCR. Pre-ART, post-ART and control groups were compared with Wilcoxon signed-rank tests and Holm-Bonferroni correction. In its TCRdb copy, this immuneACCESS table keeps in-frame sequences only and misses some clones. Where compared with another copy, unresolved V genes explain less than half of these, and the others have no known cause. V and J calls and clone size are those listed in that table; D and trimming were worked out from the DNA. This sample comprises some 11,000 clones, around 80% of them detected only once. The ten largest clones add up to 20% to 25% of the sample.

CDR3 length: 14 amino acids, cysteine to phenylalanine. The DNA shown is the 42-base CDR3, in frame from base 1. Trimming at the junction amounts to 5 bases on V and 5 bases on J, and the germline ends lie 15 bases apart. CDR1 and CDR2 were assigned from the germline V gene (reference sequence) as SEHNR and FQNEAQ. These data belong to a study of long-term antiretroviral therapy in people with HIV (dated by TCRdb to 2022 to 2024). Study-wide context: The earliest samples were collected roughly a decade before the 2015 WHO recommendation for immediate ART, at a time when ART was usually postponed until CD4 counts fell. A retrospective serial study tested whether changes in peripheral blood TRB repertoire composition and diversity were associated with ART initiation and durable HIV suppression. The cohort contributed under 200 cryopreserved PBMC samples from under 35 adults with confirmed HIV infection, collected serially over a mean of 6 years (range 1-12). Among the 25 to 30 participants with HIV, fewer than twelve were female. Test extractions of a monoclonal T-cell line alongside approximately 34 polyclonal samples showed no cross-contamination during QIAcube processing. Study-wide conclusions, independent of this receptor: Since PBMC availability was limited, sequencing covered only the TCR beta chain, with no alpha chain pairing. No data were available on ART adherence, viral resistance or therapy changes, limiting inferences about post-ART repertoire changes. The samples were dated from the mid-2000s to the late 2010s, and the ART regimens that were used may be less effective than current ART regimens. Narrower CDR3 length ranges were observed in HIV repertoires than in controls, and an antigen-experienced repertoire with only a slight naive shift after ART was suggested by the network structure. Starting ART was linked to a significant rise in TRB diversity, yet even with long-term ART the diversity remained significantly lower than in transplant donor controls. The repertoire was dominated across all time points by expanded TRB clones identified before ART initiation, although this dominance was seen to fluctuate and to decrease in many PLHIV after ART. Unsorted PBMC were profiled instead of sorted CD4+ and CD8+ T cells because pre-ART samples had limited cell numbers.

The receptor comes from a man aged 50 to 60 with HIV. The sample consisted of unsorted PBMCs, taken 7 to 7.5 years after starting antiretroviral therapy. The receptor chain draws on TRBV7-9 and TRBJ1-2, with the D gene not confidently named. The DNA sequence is TGTGCCAGCAGCACTTTGACGGATTTTTATGGCTACACCTTC. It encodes CASSTLTDFYGYTF.